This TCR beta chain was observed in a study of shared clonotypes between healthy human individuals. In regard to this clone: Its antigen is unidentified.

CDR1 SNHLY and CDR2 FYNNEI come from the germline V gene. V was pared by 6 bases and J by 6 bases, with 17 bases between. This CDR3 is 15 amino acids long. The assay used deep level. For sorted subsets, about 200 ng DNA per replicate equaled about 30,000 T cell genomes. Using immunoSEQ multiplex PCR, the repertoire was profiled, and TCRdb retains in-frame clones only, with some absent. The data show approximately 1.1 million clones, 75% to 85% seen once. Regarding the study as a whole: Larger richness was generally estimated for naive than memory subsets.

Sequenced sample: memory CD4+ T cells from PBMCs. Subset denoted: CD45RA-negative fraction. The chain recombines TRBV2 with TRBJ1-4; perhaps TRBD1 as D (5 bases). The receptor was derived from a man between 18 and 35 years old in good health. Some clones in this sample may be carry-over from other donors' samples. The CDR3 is CASSGSGGRDEKLFF. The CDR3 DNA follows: TGTGCCAGCAGCGGTTCGGGGGGTAGGGATGAAAAACTGTTTTTT.